The 5 T cell receptor beta chains presented below share a single source sample, sequenced in a study of T-cell memory formation after mild COVID-19. One entry per CDR3 protein results from TCRdb running MiXCR on the 5' RACE reads. The profile shows 120,000 or so distinct CDR3 sequences, about 5.9% of them singletons. Sequencing used PBMCs or a T cell subset sorted from them (not recorded which). The receptors derive from an adult woman who had mild COVID-19 (a few samples of this study predate the infection). Cell type and time point are not known.

The rearrangement uses TRBV12-3 or TRBV12-4 and TRBJ1-3; D is unclear. The CDR3 consists of 12 residues. Trimming removed 3 bases from V and 11 bases from J, with 11 bases in between. CDR3 sequence (DNA): TGTGCCAGCAGTTTGACCCGTGGCGCCATATATTTT. It specifies CASSLTRGAIYF.

This clonotype was observed many times. The rearrangement uses TRBV20-1 and TRBJ2-5; TRBD1 matches 11 bases. CDR3 length equals 15 residues. V trimming: 6 bases; J trimming: 5 bases; junction bases outside the gene matches: 11. Germline V gives CDR1 DFQATT, CDR2 SNEGSKA (reference sequence). The CDR3 spells CSALDRGRSLETQYF. In DNA, the CDR3 is TGCAGTGCCCTGGACAGGGGGCGCTCGTTGGAGACCCAGTACTTC.

This clonotype was detected ten times or more. This chain links TRBV5-5 with TRBJ1-5; a possible D gene is TRBD1 (6 bases). The V gene's germline CDR1 is SGHKS and CDR2 YYEKEE (reference sequence). With 3 bases removed from V and 4 bases from J, the gap between germline ends came to 17 bases. This CDR3 has 16 residues. For the CDR3, the DNA is TGTGCCAGCAGCTCAAACGTAGGGGGTCCTAATCAGCCCCAGCATTTT. Protein sequence: CASSSNVGGPNQPQHF.

This clonotype was seen a handful of times. This rearrangement joins TRBV9 to TRBJ1-3, with D unresolved. Per germline, CDR1 SGDLS and CDR2 YYNGEE. The CDR3 runs 15 residues. V was cut by 4 bases and J by 7 bases, with 18 bases left in between. CDR3 nucleotides: TGTGCCAGCAGCAATCGGGAGCAAGCGGGGAACACCATATATTTT. Protein product: CASSNREQAGNTIYF.

This clonotype was counted only a few times. This chain uses TRBV7-8 with TRBJ1-1; D unclear. This CDR3 is 14 amino acids long. The germline gives CDR1 SGHVS, CDR2 FQNEAQ. Between the trimmed V and J ends, which lost 1 base and 0 bases, there was a span of 6 bases. The CDR3 nucleotides read TGTGCCAGCAGCTTAGACAGTATGAACACTGAAGCTTTCTTT. It specifies CASSLDSMNTEAFF.